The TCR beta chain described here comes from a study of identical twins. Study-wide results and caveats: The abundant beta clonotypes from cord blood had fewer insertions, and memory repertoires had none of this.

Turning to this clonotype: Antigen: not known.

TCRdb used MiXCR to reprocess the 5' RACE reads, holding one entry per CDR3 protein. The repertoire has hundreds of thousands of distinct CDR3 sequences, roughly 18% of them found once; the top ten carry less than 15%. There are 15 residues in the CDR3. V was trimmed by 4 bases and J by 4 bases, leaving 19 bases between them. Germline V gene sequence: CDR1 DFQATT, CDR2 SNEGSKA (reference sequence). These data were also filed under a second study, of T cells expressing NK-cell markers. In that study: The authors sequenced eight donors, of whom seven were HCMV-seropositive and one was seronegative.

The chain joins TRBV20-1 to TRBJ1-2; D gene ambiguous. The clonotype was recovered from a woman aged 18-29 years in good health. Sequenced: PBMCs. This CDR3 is CSAKGGLGYSYGYTF. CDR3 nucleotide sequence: TGCAGTGCTAAGGGAGGACTCGGGTATAGCTATGGCTACACCTTC.